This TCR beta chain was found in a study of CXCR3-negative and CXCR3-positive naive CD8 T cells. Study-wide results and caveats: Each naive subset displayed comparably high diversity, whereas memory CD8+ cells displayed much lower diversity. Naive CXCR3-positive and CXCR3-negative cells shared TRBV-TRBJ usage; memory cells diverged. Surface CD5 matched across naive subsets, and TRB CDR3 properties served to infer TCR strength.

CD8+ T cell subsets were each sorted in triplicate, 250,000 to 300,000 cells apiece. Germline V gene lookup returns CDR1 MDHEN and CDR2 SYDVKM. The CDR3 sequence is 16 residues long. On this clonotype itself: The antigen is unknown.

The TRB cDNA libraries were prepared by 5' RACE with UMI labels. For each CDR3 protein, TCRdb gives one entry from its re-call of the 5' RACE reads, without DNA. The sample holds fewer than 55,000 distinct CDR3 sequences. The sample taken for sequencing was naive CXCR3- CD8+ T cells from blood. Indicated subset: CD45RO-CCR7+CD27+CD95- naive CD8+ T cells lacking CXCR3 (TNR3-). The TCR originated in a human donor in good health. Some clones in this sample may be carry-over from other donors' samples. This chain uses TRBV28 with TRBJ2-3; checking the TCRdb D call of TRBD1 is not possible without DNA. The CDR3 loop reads CASRPTAGGGKDTQYF. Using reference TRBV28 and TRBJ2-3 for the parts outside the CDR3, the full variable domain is DVKVTQSSRYLVKRTGEKVFLECVQDMDHENMFWYRQDPGLGLRLIYFSYDVKMKEKGDIPEGYSVSREKKERFSLILESASTNQTSMYLCASRPTAGGGKDTQYFGPGTRLTVL.